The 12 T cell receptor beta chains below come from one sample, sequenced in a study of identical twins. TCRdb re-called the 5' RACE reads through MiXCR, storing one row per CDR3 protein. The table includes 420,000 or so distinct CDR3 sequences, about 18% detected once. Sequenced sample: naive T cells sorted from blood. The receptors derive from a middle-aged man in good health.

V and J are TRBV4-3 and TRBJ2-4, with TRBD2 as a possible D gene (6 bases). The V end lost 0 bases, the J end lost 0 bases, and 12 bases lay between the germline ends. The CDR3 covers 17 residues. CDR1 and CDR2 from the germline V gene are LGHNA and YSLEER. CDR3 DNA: TGCGCCAGCAGCCAAGAGGCGGGGATTGTAGCCAAAAACATTCAGTACTTC. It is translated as CASSQEAGIVAKNIQYF.

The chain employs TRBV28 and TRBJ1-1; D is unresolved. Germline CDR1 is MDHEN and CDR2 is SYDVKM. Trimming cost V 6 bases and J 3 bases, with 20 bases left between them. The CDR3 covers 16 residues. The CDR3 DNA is TGTGCCAGCAGCCCTGGGAAACCGACGGTACACACTGAAGCTTTCTTT. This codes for CASSPGKPTVHTEAFF.

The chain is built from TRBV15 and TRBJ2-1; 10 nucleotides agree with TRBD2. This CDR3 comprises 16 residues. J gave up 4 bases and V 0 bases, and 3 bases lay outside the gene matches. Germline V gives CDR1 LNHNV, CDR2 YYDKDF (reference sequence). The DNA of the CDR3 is TGTGCCACCAGCAGAGAGGCTAGCGGGAGTTACAATGAGCAGTTCTTC. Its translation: CATSREASGSYNEQFF.

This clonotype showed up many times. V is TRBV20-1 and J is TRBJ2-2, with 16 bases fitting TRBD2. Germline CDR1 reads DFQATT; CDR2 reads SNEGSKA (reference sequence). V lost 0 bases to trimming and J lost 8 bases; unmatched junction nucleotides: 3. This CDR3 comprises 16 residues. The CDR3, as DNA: TGCAGTGCTAGAGAGGGACTAGCGGGGGGGCTAGGGGAGCTGTTTTTT. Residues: CSAREGLAGGLGELFF.

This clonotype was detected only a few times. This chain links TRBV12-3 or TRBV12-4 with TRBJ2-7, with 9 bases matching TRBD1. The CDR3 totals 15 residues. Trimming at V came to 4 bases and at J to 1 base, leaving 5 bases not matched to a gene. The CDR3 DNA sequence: TGTGCCAGCAGTTCAACAGGGGGCGATTCCTACGAGCAGTACTTC. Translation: CASSSTGGDSYEQYF.

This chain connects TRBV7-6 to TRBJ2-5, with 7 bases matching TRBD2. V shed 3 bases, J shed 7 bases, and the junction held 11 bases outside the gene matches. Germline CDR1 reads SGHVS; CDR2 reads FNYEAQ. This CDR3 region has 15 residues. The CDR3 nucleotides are TGTGCCAGCAGCTTCACACTAGCGTCTTGGGGGACCCAGTACTTC. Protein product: CASSFTLASWGTQYF.

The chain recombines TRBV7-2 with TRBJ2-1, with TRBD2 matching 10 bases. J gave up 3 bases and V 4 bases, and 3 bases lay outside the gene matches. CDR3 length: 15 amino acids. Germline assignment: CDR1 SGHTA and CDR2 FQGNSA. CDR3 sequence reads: CASSSGLAHYNEQFF. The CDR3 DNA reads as TGTGCCAGCAGCTCGGGACTAGCGCACTACAATGAGCAGTTCTTC.

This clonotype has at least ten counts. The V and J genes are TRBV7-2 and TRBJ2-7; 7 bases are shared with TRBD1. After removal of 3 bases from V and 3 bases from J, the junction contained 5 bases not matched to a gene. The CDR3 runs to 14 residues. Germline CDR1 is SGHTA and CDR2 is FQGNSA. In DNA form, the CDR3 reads TGTGCCAGCAGCTTCGACAGGGCGATCTACGAGCAGTACTTC. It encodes CASSFDRAIYEQYF.

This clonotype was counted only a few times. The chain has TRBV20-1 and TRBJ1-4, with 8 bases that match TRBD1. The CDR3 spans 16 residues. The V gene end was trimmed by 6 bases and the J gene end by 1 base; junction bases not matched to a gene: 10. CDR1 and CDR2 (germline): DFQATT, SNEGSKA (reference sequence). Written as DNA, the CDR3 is TGCAGTGCCCTAGGGAAAACAGGGGGAACTAATGAAAAACTGTTTTTT. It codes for CSALGKTGGTNEKLFF.

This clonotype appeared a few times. The CDR3 protein is CASSRGEVEQYF. Written as DNA, the CDR3 is TGTGCCAGCAGTAGAGGGGAGGTCGAGCAGTACTTC. This chain uses TRBV12-3 or TRBV12-4 with TRBJ2-7, with TRBD2 as a possible D gene (6 bases). The CDR3 is 12 residues long. V shed 5 bases and J shed 6 bases, with 11 bases lying between them.

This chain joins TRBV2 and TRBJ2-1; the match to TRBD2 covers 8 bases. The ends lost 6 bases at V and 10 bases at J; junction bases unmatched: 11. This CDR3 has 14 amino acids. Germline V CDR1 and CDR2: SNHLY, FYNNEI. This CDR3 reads CASRPIAGGLEQFF. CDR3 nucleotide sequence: TGTGCCAGCAGGCCGATCGCGGGGGGTCTAGAGCAGTTCTTC.

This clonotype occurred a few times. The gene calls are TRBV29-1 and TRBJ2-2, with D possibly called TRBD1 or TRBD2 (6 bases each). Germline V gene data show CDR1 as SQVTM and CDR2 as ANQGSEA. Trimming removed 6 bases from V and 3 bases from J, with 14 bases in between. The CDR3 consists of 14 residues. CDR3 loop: CSVRGAGDTGELFF. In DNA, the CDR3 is TGCAGCGTAAGGGGGGCCGGGGACACCGGGGAGCTGTTTTTT.